A single sample is the source of the 7 T cell receptor beta chains below, sequenced in a study of cytomegalovirus exposure and HLA in healthy donors (dated by TCRdb to the late 2010s). The library was generated by the immunoSEQ multiplex PCR assay. For the multiplex PCR, a mixture combining 60 forward primers for TCR Vbeta segments and 13 reverse primers for TCR Jbeta segments was used. TCRdb carries this immuneACCESS record with in-frame sequences only. Its versions omit some clonotypes, under half of them owing to an unresolved V gene in the studies checked, with the rest unexplained. This sample gives 140,000 to 150,000 clones in total; about three quarters of them show up just once. The leading ten clones occupy nearly 4% of the sample. What was sequenced was PBMCs. The receptors derive from a male donor in good health and CMV-seronegative.

The rearrangement uses TRBV23-1 and TRBJ1-4, with 8 bases matching TRBD1. TRBV23-1 falls under the ORF class, with uncertain function. Losses at the gene ends were 4 bases for V and 6 bases for J; bases not matched to a gene: 4. The CDR3 totals 14 residues. CDR3 DNA sequence: TGCGCCAGCAGTCCGCAGGGGGCAGATGAAAAACTGTTTTTT. Translating gives CASSPQGADEKLFF.

This sequence joins TRBV28 and TRBJ1-5; no firm D call. Germline-derived CDR1 and CDR2 are MDHEN and SYDVKM. V gave up 8 bases and J gave up 0 bases, with 17 bases separating them. This CDR3 is 16 amino acids long. As DNA, the CDR3 is TGTGCCAGCGCAAATCACGGACGGGGTAGCAATCAGCCCCAGCATTTT. It specifies CASANHGRGSNQPQHF.

The chain employs TRBV5-5 and TRBJ1-1; the match to TRBD1 covers 7 bases. Unmatched junction bases numbered 5, after V lost 3 bases and J lost 0 bases. Germline V gene sequence: CDR1 SGHKS, CDR2 YYEKEE (reference sequence). CDR3 length: 15 residues. The CDR3 sequence: CASSWATGLNTEAFF. CDR3 coding DNA: TGTGCCAGCAGCTGGGCGACAGGGTTGAACACTGAAGCTTTCTTT.

CDR3 sequence reads: CASSIYRGGTEAFF. Here the CDR3 DNA reads TGTGCCAGCAGCATATACCGGGGGGGTACTGAAGCTTTCTTT. This chain uses TRBV5-6 with TRBJ1-1, with D maybe TRBD1 (5 bases). The V gene lost 4 bases and the J gene lost 5 bases, with 15 bases spanning the gap. This CDR3 region has 14 residues. The V gene's germline CDR1 is SGHDT and CDR2 YYEEEE. Variable domain in full (rest from reference TRBV5-6 and TRBJ1-1): DAGVTQSPTHLIKTRGQQVTLRCSPKSGHDTVSWYQQALGQGPQFIFQYYEEEERQRGNFPDRFSGHQFPNYSSELNVNALLLGDSALYLCASSIYRGGTEAFFGQGTRLTVV.

This clone was observed a few times. The chain joins TRBV4-1 to TRBJ2-7; 8 bases fit TRBD1. The CDR3 loop spans 14 amino acids. Germline lookup yields CDR1 MGHRA and CDR2 YSYEKL. The J segment lost 3 bases and the V segment lost 4 bases, leaving 5 bases of the junction unmatched. DNA for the CDR3: TGCGCCAGCAGCCCGGGACAGGCAGTCTACGAGCAGTACTTC. Protein: CASSPGQAVYEQYF.

The J gene is TRBJ1-5, the V gene TRBV10-3; 8 nucleotides agree with TRBD1. The CDR3 is 15 amino acids. Looked up from germline, CDR1 is ENHRY and CDR2 is SYGVKD. V dropped 5 bases and J dropped 2; count of bases not matched to a gene: 5. The CDR3 nucleotides read TGTGCCATCAGTCCGACAGGGGCGGGCAATCAGCCCCAGCATTTT. Encoded protein: CAISPTGAGNQPQHF.

The rearrangement links TRBV7-9 to TRBJ2-5; 8 bases match TRBD2. Looked up from germline, CDR1 is SEHNR and CDR2 is FQNEAQ (reference sequence). CDR3 length: 14 amino acids. Trimming at V came to 5 bases and at J to 3 bases, leaving 5 bases not matched to a gene. CDR3 nucleotides: TGTGCCAGCAGCCCCCTTAGCGGGGAAGAGACCCAGTACTTC. This codes for CASSPLSGEETQYF. Based on the CDR3 plus reference TRBV7-9 and TRBJ2-5, the full variable domain is DTGVSQNPRHKITKRGQNVTFRCDPISEHNRLYWYRQTLGQGPEFLTYFQNEAQLEKSRLLSDRFSAERPKGSFSTLEIQRTEQGDSAMYLCASSPLSGEETQYFGPGTRLLVL.